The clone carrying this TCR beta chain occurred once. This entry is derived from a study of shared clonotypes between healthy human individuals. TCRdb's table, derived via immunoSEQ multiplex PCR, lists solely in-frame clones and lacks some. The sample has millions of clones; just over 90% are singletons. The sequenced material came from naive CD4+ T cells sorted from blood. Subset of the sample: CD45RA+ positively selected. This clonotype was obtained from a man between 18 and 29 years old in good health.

As DNA, the CDR3 is TGTGCCAGCGGACCTCTCATGGGGACTGAAGCTTTCTTT. Residues: CASGPLMGTEAFF. The J gene is TRBJ1-1, the V gene TRBV6-1; D not certain. Trimming left V 8 bases short and J 5 bases short, with 15 bases between. This CDR3 has 13 amino acids. Per the germline V gene, CDR1 is MNHNS and CDR2 is SASEGT.